This T cell receptor (beta chain) was obtained from a study of Graves' ophthalmopathy and Graves' hyperthyroidism (dated by TCRdb to the late 2010s). General notes on the study: Peripheral blood was collected at initial diagnosis, prior to any treatment. The study used TCR beta repertoire signatures to distinguish Graves' ophthalmopathy from Graves' hyperthyroidism and to predict progression to ophthalmopathy. In total, under 150 blood samples were TCR-sequenced: approximately 40 ophthalmopathy, some 72 hyperthyroidism and some 17 hyperthyroidism-to-ophthalmopathy patients. To explore V-J signatures that distinguish ophthalmopathy from hyperthyroidism, a discovery set of roughly 98 patients was enrolled, made up of some 41 with ophthalmopathy and 57 with stable hyperthyroidism. The independent validation cohort included 18 hyperthyroidism patients plus 17 patients who later progressed from hyperthyroidism to ophthalmopathy. T-cell repertoires of thyroid tissue and blood were compared in 5 or 6 hyperthyroidism patients. Following sampling, methimazole starting at 30 mg daily was administered to hyperthyroidism patients, and high-dose intravenous methylprednisolone was administered to ophthalmopathy patients. For training and testing, the approximately 92 patients in the discovery cohort were randomly divided in a 7:3 ratio. Results the study describes overall, beyond this receptor: Among expanded thyroid clonotypes with frequency above 0.001, most also showed up in blood, which suggests that blood repertoires may reflect the thyroid immune response. No statistical method was used to set the sample size in advance, and the investigators knew which group each participant was assigned to. In validation, the model predicted ophthalmopathy progression with over 60% sensitivity and roughly 72% specificity; roughly 11 predicted patients were CT-confirmed with GO in a median of 6.5 months. Ophthalmopathy was separated from stable hyperthyroidism by the 13-signature model with around 88% sensitivity and roughly 82% specificity in cross-validation and with 80%/75% in the test set.

Reading the germline V gene gives CDR1 SQVTM and CDR2 ANQGSEA. The CDR3 contains 13 residues, cysteine and phenylalanine counted. Left in the record is the CDR3 DNA by itself, 39 bases read in frame from the first base. V and J are trimmed by 4 bases and 3 bases, and the gene matches miss 3 bases of the junction. Hyperthyroidism was defined as stable when no progression to ophthalmopathy occurred within 18 months of follow-up. Patients with hyperthyroidism were aged 18 to 65 years, had been newly diagnosed, and had a disease duration of less than 2 months. Patients were excluded if they had other autoimmune diseases, uncontrolled infections, pregnancy or lactation. Diagnosis was based on clinical symptoms, serum thyroxine, TRAb, thyroid ultrasound and orbital computed tomography. Ficoll-Paque density gradient centrifugation was used to isolate PBMCs from around 10 ml of fresh peripheral blood. Total RNA was extracted using Trizol reagent, and RNA quality was checked on an Agilent 2100 Bioanalyzer.

For repertoire sequencing, the TCR beta CDR3 regions were amplified from RNA transcripts. The first round was an RT-PCR using HTBI primers with the Qiagen OneStep RT-PCR kit, and this first round was followed by a second-round multiplex PCR, then size selection and purification. The libraries underwent paired-end sequencing with 100 bp reads on an Illumina HiSeq2000. As for the original processing: SOAPnuke was used for read processing, and reads with adapters, uncalled bases, a mean Phred below 15, or no exact constant-primer or identifier match were discarded. COPE v1.2.5 was used to merge high-quality paired reads. Each unique nucleotide sequence was treated as a clonotype, and MiTCR v1.1 was used to align the clonotypes to the IMGT TRB V, D and J references. Only V-J combinations with frequency above 0.0001 were analysed, covering around 99% of repertoires. For each V-J combination, a TCR clonal expansion and chaos score was defined as the ratio of F50 clonal expansion to chaos observed in the TCRdist matrix. Welch's t-statistics and random forest were used to reduce features to about 14 V-J combinations, which were fed into a naive Bayes classifier. The similarity between thyroid and blood repertoires was quantified using the Morisita-Horn index. Using fastp trimming at Q25 and MiXCR clonotype assembly, TCRdb reanalyzed the public sequencing data and kept in-frame beta chains. Each record represents a unique CDR3 protein, reported with the most common genes and DNA among its rows. These V and J calls derive from TCRdb rather than the authors' analysis. Present in this sample are 400,000 or so distinct CDR3 sequences, approximately 15% of which were seen just once. Roughly 7% of the sample is held by the ten biggest clonotypes.

There are many counts of this clonotype. Its antigen remains undetermined. Within one base of it there is no much larger clone, and no base qualities were kept. This clonotype was obtained from a woman under 30 with stable Graves' hyperthyroidism. Donor details come from another sample of the same person, matched by shared clones. Sequencing input: peripheral blood. The sequence joins TRBV29-1 to TRBJ1-5; the central 7 bases match TRBD1. The encoded CDR3 is CSVATGVNQPQHF. In nucleotide form, the sequence is TGCAGCGTTGCCACAGGGGTCAATCAGCCCCAGCATTTT.